Reported below is one TCR beta chain. This sample stems from a study of T cell responses to AZD1222 COVID-19 vaccine. Per germline, CDR1 WNHNN and CDR2 SYGVQD (reference sequence). The CDR3 extends over 12 amino acids. Germline trimming cut 0 bases from V and 15 bases from J; bases unmatched to any gene: 3. Sequencing was performed with immunoSEQ multiplex PCR; in TCRdb, only in-frame clones are kept and a portion is missing. Of under 20,000 clones in the sample, approximately 80% were seen once. The sequenced sample was peripheral blood, obtained 28 days after the second AZD1222 dose. The chain uses TRBV10-1 and TRBJ2-1; 9 bases line up with TRBD2. The clonotype originates from an adult who received the AZD1222 COVID-19 vaccine. This CDR3 reads CASSESWTSVFF. The CDR3 DNA reads as TGCGCCAGCAGTGAGTCTTGGACTAGCGTGTTCTTC.